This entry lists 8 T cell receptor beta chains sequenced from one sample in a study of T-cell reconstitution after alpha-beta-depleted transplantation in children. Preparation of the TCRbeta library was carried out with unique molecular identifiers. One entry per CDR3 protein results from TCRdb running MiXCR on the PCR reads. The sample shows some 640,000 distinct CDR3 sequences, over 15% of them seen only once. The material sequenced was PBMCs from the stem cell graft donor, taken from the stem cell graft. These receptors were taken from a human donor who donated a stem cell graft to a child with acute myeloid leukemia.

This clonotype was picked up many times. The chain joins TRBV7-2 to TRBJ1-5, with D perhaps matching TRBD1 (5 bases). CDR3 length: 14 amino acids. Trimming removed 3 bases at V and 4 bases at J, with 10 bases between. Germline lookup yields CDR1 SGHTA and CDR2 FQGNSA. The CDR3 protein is CASSFSGFNQPQHF. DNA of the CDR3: TGTGCCAGCAGCTTTTCAGGGTTTAATCAGCCCCAGCATTTT.

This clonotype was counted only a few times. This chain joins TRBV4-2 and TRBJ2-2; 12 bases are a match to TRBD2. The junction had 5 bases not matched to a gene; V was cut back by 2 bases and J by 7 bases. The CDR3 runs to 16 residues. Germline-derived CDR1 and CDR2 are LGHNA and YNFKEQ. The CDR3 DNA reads TGTGCCAGCAGCCAACTAGCGGGGGGGCCGGTCGGGGAGCTGTTTTTT. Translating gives CASSQLAGGPVGELFF.

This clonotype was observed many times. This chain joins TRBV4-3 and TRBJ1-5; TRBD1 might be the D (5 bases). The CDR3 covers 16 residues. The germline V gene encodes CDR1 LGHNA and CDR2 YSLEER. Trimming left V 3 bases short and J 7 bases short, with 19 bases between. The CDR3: CASSQEVSGMGQPQHF. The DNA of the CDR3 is TGCGCCAGCAGCCAGGAGGTTTCAGGGATGGGCCAGCCCCAGCATTTT.

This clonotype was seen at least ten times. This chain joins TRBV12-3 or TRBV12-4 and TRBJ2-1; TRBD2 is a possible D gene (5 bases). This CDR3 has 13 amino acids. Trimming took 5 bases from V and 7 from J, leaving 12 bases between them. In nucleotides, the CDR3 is TGTGCCAGCAGTCCCCGGGGTCCAAATGAGCAGTTCTTC. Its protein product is CASSPRGPNEQFF.

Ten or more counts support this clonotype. The CDR3 protein is CSARDEWNEQFF. The CDR3 nucleotides read TGCAGTGCTAGAGACGAATGGAATGAGCAGTTCTTC. The rearrangement uses TRBV20-1 and TRBJ2-1; no clear D. Trimming stripped 0 bases from V and 7 bases from J, with 7 bases between. Germline CDR1 and CDR2: DFQATT and SNEGSKA (reference sequence). This CDR3 has 12 amino acids.

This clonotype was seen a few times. In DNA form, the CDR3 reads TGTGCCAGCAGTTACTCGGGACTCCGAGGGTTTGAGACCCAGTACTTC. Translated, it gives CASSYSGLRGFETQYF. The gene calls are TRBV6-5 and TRBJ2-5; maybe TRBD2 (6 bases). V lost 0 bases and J 5 bases, leaving 16 bases between the germline ends. Germline CDR1 MNHEY, CDR2 SVGAGI. The CDR3 covers 16 residues.

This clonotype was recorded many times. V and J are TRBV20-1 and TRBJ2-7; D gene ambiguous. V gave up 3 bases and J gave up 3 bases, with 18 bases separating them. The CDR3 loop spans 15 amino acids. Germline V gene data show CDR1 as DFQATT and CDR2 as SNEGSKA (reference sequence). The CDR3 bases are TGCAGTGCTAGGAGCGTCAGGAGTAGTAACTACGAGCAGTACGTC. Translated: CSARSVRSSNYEQYV.

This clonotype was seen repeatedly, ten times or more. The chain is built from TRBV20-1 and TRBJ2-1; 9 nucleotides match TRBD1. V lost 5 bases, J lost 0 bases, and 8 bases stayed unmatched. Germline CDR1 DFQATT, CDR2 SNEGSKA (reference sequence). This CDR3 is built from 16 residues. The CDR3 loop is CSASRTGESSYNEQFF. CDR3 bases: TGCAGTGCTTCCCGGACAGGGGAGAGCTCCTACAATGAGCAGTTCTTC.